Below, 17 T cell receptor beta chains from the same sample are listed, as sequenced in a study of neoadjuvant nivolumab and ipilimumab in lung cancer (dated by TCRdb to the early 2020s). The library was obtained by the immunoSEQ multiplex PCR assay. Held by TCRdb, this immuneACCESS table contains in-frame sequences only and omits some clones. Under half of the omission traces to an unresolved V gene where checked; the cause of the rest is unknown. This sample lists roughly 18,000 clones; about 89% were detected once. The top ten hold 2.1% of the sample. Reading the label with the study, this specimen's time point is: pretherapy, before neoadjuvant immune checkpoint inhibitors. The sample in question was peripheral blood, obtained before neoadjuvant nivolumab, alone or with ipilimumab. The receptors come from an adult with non-small cell lung cancer.

The chain links TRBV11-2 to TRBJ1-2; D is possibly TRBD1 (5 bases). The CDR3 sequence is 14 residues long. Germline V gives CDR1 SGHAT, CDR2 FQNNGV. V lost 0 bases, J lost 6 bases, and 11 bases lay in between. CDR3 nucleotide sequence: TGTGCCAGCAGCTTAGACAGGGATCTGGATGGCTACACCTTC. Encoded protein: CASSLDRDLDGYTF.

The rearrangement uses TRBV10-2 and TRBJ2-1; 7 bases are a match to TRBD2. The V segment lost 5 bases and the J segment 4 bases; nucleotides outside the gene matches: 8. CDR3 size: 15 residues. Germline V CDR1 and CDR2: WSHSY, SAAADI. The CDR3 spells CASSLTSSEYNEQFF. The DNA of the CDR3 is TGCGCCAGCAGTCTGACTAGCAGTGAATACAATGAGCAGTTCTTC.

V is TRBV4-3 and J is TRBJ2-1; 7 bases map to TRBD1. With V trimmed by 8 bases and J by 8 bases, 6 bases remained unmatched. The CDR3 consists of 12 residues. The germline V gene has CDR1 LGHNA and CDR2 YSLEER. CDR3 nucleotides: TGCGCCAGCGGAAACAGGGGCTATGAGCAGTTCTTC. As protein: CASGNRGYEQFF.

This CDR3 reads CASSLSEGREQYF. The CDR3 DNA is TGTGCCAGCAGCTTAAGTGAGGGCCGCGAGCAGTACTTC. The chain employs TRBV7-8 and TRBJ2-7, with a weak D call TRBD2 (5 bases). Trimming removed 2 bases at V and 6 bases at J, with 11 bases between. The CDR3 has 13 residues. Germline CDR1 is SGHVS and CDR2 is FQNEAQ.

This chain uses TRBV2 with TRBJ2-2; D is unresolved. This CDR3 contains 14 residues. Germline V gene sequence: CDR1 SNHLY, CDR2 FYNNEI. V was trimmed by 0 bases and J by 1 base, leaving 3 bases between them. CDR3 sequence: CASSEARNTGELFF. In nucleotides, the CDR3 is TGTGCCAGCAGTGAAGCACGGAACACCGGGGAGCTGTTTTTT.

The J gene is TRBJ1-4, the V gene TRBV25-1; unclear D gene. Germline V gene sequence: CDR1 MGHDK, CDR2 SYGVNS. The V and J ends lost 4 bases and 5 bases respectively, with 20 bases between them. CDR3 length: 17 amino acids. Here the CDR3 DNA reads TGTGCCAGCAGTGCAACTCCCTGGCAGCGAGGCAATGAAAAACTGTTTTTT. This gives the protein CASSATPWQRGNEKLFF.

This clone is a singleton in its sample. The chain employs TRBV29-1 and TRBJ1-4; TRBD1 agrees at 7 bases. CDR3 length: 12 amino acids. The trim removed 5 bases at V and 5 bases at J, leaving 2 bases unmatched. The germline V gene has CDR1 SQVTM and CDR2 ANQGSEA. The CDR3 DNA is TGCAGCGTTCCCAGGGGGAATGAAAAACTGTTTTTT. Translation: CSVPRGNEKLFF. The full variable domain, completed using reference TRBV29-1 and TRBJ1-4, is SAVISQKPSRDICQRGTSLTIQCQVDSQVTMMFWYRQQPGQSLTLIATANQGSEATYESGFVIDKFPISRPNLTFSTLTVSNMSPEDSSIYLCSVPRGNEKLFFGSGTQLSVL.

The chain carries TRBV9 and TRBJ2-5; D is ambiguous. The V and J ends lost 0 bases and 1 base respectively, with 7 bases between them. The germline V gene encodes CDR1 SGDLS and CDR2 YYNGEE. The CDR3 length is 14 residues. CDR3 sequence: CASSVEQSQETQYF. The CDR3 nucleotides read TGTGCCAGCAGCGTAGAACAAAGCCAAGAGACCCAGTACTTC.

The rearrangement links TRBV2 to TRBJ2-7, with 7 bases matching TRBD1. The CDR3 length is 15 residues. Germline CDR1 is SNHLY and CDR2 is FYNNEI. The junction had 7 bases not matched to a gene; V was cut back by 3 bases and J by 2 bases. Here the CDR3 reads CASSDVWDRTYEQYF. The CDR3 nucleotides read TGTGCCAGCAGTGATGTATGGGACAGAACCTACGAGCAGTACTTC. Using reference TRBV2 and TRBJ2-7 for the parts outside the CDR3, the full variable domain is EPEVTQTPSHQVTQMGQEVILRCVPISNHLYFYWYRQILGQKVEFLVSFYNNEISEKSEIFDDQFSVERPDGSNFTLKIRSTKLEDSAMYFCASSDVWDRTYEQYFGPGTRLTVT.

The chain couples TRBV7-9 to TRBJ1-1; D gene uncertain. This CDR3 is built from 13 residues. Trimming removed 0 bases at V and 4 bases at J, with 6 bases between. Germline V lookup: CDR1 SEHNR, CDR2 FQNEAQ (reference sequence). The CDR3 bases are TGTGCCAGCAGCTTAGCTATTACCACTGAAGCTTTCTTT. Protein product: CASSLAITTEAFF.

The V call is TRBV11-3, the J call TRBJ2-1; 7 bases are shared with TRBD2. The CDR3 runs to 16 residues. The germline CDR1 and CDR2 sequences are SGHNT and YENEEA. V lost 5 bases to trimming and J lost 3 bases; unmatched junction nucleotides: 10. The CDR3 spells CASSPSSGLGYNEQFF. The CDR3 DNA reads TGTGCCAGCAGCCCCTCTAGCGGATTGGGCTACAATGAGCAGTTCTTC.

This sequence joins TRBV30 and TRBJ2-1, with 11 bases identical to TRBD2. Germline assignment: CDR1 GTSNPN and CDR2 SVGIG (reference sequence). This CDR3 has 18 amino acids. V dropped 4 bases and J dropped 0; count of bases not matched to a gene: 11. CDR3 nucleotide sequence: TGTGCCTGGAACTCTCCTAGCGGGAGGCCTCGCTCCTACAATGAGCAGTTCTTC. Translation gives CAWNSPSGRPRSYNEQFF. Together with reference TRBV30 and TRBJ2-1, the CDR3 gives the full variable domain: SQTIHQWPATLVQPVGSPLSLECTVEGTSNPNLYWYRQAAGRGLQLLFYSVGIGQISSEVPQNLSASRPQDRQFILSSKKLLLSDSGFYLCAWNSPSGRPRSYNEQFFGPGTRLTVL.

The chain is built from TRBV6-1 and TRBJ2-7; no clear D. The V and J ends lost 5 bases and 4 bases respectively, with 12 bases between them. CDR1 is MNHNS and CDR2 is SASEGT in the germline V gene. CDR3 length: 13 residues. CDR3: CASSKAAFYEQYF. The CDR3, as DNA: TGTGCCAGCAGTAAGGCAGCTTTTTACGAGCAGTACTTC.

V usage is TRBV4-3 and J usage is TRBJ2-1, with 8 bases that match TRBD2. Germline V gene data show CDR1 as LGHNA and CDR2 as YSLEER. Unmatched junction bases numbered 11, after V lost 1 base and J lost 3 bases. This CDR3 is built from 18 residues. The CDR3 DNA reads as TGCGCCAGCAGCCAAGTAGGGGTTAGCGGGATACTCTACAATGAGCAGTTCTTC. Translation: CASSQVGVSGILYNEQFF.

The V gene is TRBV6-1, the J gene TRBJ2-7, with D perhaps matching TRBD1 or TRBD2 (5 bases each). Germline-derived CDR1 and CDR2 are MNHNS and SASEGT. CDR3 length equals 14 residues. With 1 base removed from V and 7 bases from J, the gap between germline ends came to 14 bases. The CDR3 region has the DNA TGTGCCAGCAGTGAAGGGGGACGTTTAGTGGAGCAGTACTTC. This encodes CASSEGGRLVEQYF.

This rearrangement joins TRBV30 to TRBJ2-2, with 13 bases identical to TRBD2. V lost 3 bases, J lost 6 bases, and 4 bases stayed unmatched. Per germline, CDR1 GTSNPN and CDR2 SVGIG (reference sequence). The CDR3 loop spans 15 amino acids. CDR3 bases: TGTGCCTGGAGCGGACTAGCGGGAGTATCCGGGGAGCTGTTTTTT. It translates to CAWSGLAGVSGELFF.

DNA for the CDR3: TGTGCCAGCAGCATAAGGACACTGGGCACAGATACGCAGTATTTT. Amino acid sequence: CASSIRTLGTDTQYF. This chain uses TRBV13 with TRBJ2-3; D possibly corresponds to TRBD1 (5 bases). CDR1 PRHDT and CDR2 FYEKMQ come from the germline V gene (reference sequence). CDR3 length: 15 residues. V was clipped by 5 bases and J by 1 base, with 13 bases between them.